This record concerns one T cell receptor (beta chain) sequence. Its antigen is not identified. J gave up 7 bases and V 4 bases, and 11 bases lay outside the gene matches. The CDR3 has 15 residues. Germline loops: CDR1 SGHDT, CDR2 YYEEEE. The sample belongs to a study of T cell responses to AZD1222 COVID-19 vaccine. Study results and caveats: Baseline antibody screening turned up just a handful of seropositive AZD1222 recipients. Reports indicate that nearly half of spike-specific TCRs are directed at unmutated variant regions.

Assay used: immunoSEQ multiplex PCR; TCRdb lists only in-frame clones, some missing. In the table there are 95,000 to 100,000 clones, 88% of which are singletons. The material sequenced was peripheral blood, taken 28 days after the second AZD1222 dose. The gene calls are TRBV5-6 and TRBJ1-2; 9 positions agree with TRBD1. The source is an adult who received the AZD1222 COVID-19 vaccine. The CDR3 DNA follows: TGTGCCAGCAGCATCCGACCGGGACAGGGTTCTGGCTACACCTTC. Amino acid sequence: CASSIRPGQGSGYTF.